These 20 T cell receptor beta chains were all obtained from the same sample, sequenced in a study of blood T cells in healthy people across ages. Primers used in a second PCR of roughly 6 to 11 cycles were a sample-barcoded 5' primer and a J-beta primer mix. TCRdb reprocessed the 5' RACE reads with MiXCR, giving one entry per CDR3 protein. The data hold approximately 800,000 distinct CDR3 sequences, with around 62% observed a single time. The sample consisted of blood. These receptors were taken from a man aged 30 to 39 in good health.

The chain is built from TRBV7-2 and TRBJ2-1; 7 nucleotides line up with TRBD2. Germline CDR1 SGHTA, CDR2 FQGNSA. The V gene end was trimmed by 2 bases and the J gene end by 6 bases; junction bases not matched to a gene: 4. The CDR3 sequence is 14 residues long. The CDR3 region has the DNA TGTGCCAGCAGCTTAAAAGGGGAGGGCAATGAGCAGTTCTTC. Amino acid sequence: CASSLKGEGNEQFF.

The chain joins TRBV5-1 to TRBJ2-1; TRBD2 aligns across 16 bases. CDR1 and CDR2 (germline): SGHRS, YFSETQ. The CDR3 is 19 amino acids. V lost 5 bases and J lost 3; bases outside the gene matches: 11. CDR3 residues: CASRSSPGLAGGDYNEQFF. CDR3 nucleotides: TGCGCCAGCAGATCCTCTCCGGGACTAGCGGGGGGGGACTACAATGAGCAGTTCTTC.

This clonotype showed up just a few times. This chain's CDR3 is CSVRLADTQYF. CDR3 DNA: TGCAGCGTTCGACTAGCAGATACGCAGTATTTT. The chain has TRBV29-1 and TRBJ2-3, with a possible D match to TRBD2 (6 bases). V lost 5 bases and J lost 4, with 7 bases in between. CDR1 and CDR2 (germline): SQVTM, ANQGSEA. The CDR3 has 11 amino acids.

V and J are TRBV7-9 and TRBJ2-1, with 9 bases aligning to TRBD2. Germline CDR1 is SEHNR and CDR2 is FQNEAQ (reference sequence). The V and J ends lost 1 base and 5 bases, in that order; junction bases with no gene match: 6. This CDR3 contains 16 residues. CDR3: CASSLVGGGANNEQFF. The CDR3 DNA reads TGTGCCAGCAGCTTAGTCGGCGGGGGGGCTAACAATGAGCAGTTCTTC.

The V gene is TRBV14, the J gene TRBJ2-7, with 8 bases matching TRBD1. The CDR3 consists of 16 residues. J gave up 1 base and V 3 bases, and 8 bases lay outside the gene matches. Germline loops: CDR1 SGHDN, CDR2 FVKESK. The CDR3 DNA follows: TGTGCCAGCAGCCAGGCCCCCGGGACAGGTTCCTACGAGCAGTACTTC. Its translation: CASSQAPGTGSYEQYF. The variable domain in full, with the rest retrieved from reference TRBV14 and TRBJ2-7, is EAGVTQFPSHSVIEKGQTVTLRCDPISGHDNLYWYRRVMGKEIKFLLHFVKESKQDESGMPNNRFLAERTGGTYSTLKVQPAELEDSGVYFCASSQAPGTGSYEQYFGPGTRLTVT.

The chain recombines TRBV20-1 with TRBJ2-7; possible D gene TRBD2, 5 bases. V was clipped by 6 bases and J by 7 bases, with 19 bases between them. The CDR3 runs 13 residues. Germline V CDR1 and CDR2: DFQATT, SNEGSKA (reference sequence). This CDR3 reads CSATGDIIGEQYF. DNA for the CDR3: TGCAGTGCCACCGGGGATATCATCGGGGAGCAGTACTTC.

This clonotype turned up a few times. The CDR3 coding sequence is TGTGCCAGCAGCTTAGCGGGGAAGGGGCGACCTAACACTGAAGCTTTCTTT. Residues: CASSLAGKGRPNTEAFF. The V call is TRBV7-9, the J call TRBJ1-1; possibly TRBD1 for D (5 bases). The germline CDR1 and CDR2 sequences are SEHNR and FQNEAQ (reference sequence). This CDR3 has 17 residues. V was clipped by 0 bases and J by 2 bases, with 16 bases between them.

V is TRBV5-5 and J is TRBJ1-4; D is ambiguous. CDR1 is SGHKS, CDR2 YYEKEE, per germline (reference sequence). Trimming took off 2 bases at V and 2 bases at J, with 7 bases between the two ends. The CDR3 loop spans 14 amino acids. In DNA form, the CDR3 reads TGTGCCAGCAGCTTTAAATATACTAATGAAAAACTGTTTTTT. Encoded protein: CASSFKYTNEKLFF.

The chain recombines TRBV11-2 with TRBJ2-1; no reliable D call. CDR3 size: 16 residues. V lost 4 bases, J lost 10 bases, and 23 bases lay in between. Germline CDR1 reads SGHAT; CDR2 reads FQNNGV. The CDR3: CASSSTRNQWAWEQFF. CDR3 nucleotide sequence: TGTGCCAGCAGCTCCACTCGGAACCAGTGGGCGTGGGAGCAGTTCTTC.

V gene TRBV6-5 combines with J gene TRBJ1-2; D unclear. Trimming left V 3 bases short and J 12 bases short, with 17 bases between. This CDR3 comprises 13 residues. From germline, CDR1 is MNHEY and CDR2 SVGAGI. The CDR3 sequence: CASSYGPLIGDTF. In nucleotides, the CDR3 is TGTGCCAGCAGTTATGGGCCACTGATCGGAGACACCTTC.

V gene TRBV27 combines with J gene TRBJ1-4, with 7 positions matching TRBD1. J lost 7 bases, V lost 5 bases, and 7 bases had no gene match. This CDR3 has 14 amino acids. Looked up from germline, CDR1 is MNHEY and CDR2 is SMNVEV (reference sequence). The CDR3 loop is CASSKTGMVEKLFF. The CDR3 DNA sequence: TGTGCCAGCAGTAAGACAGGGATGGTTGAAAAACTGTTTTTT.

This clonotype was detected only a few times. The V call is TRBV6-2 or TRBV6-3, the J call TRBJ2-6; D is unresolved. From germline, CDR1 is MNHEY and CDR2 SVGEGT. The germline V and J ends were trimmed by 2 bases and 0 bases, with 5 bases remaining between them. The CDR3 has 15 residues. The CDR3, as DNA: TGTGCCAGCAGTTACAGGTTCTCTGGGGCCAACGTCCTGACTTTC. The encoded protein is CASSYRFSGANVLTF.

The chain recombines TRBV7-9 with TRBJ1-2, with D possibly matching TRBD1 (6 bases). CDR3 length: 13 amino acids. V lost 5 bases to trimming and J lost 11 bases, with 18 bases between them. The germline gives CDR1 SEHNR, CDR2 FQNEAQ (reference sequence). The CDR3 DNA sequence: TGTGCCAGCAGCCGCGTCCAACAGGGCTTGTACACCTTC. Amino acids: CASSRVQQGLYTF.

This rearrangement joins TRBV20-1 to TRBJ2-3; D not resolved. This CDR3 spans 11 amino acids. In germline, CDR1 is DFQATT, CDR2 SNEGSKA (reference sequence). The CDR3 reads CRSENPDTQYF. For the CDR3, the DNA is TGCAGGTCCGAAAACCCAGATACGCAGTATTTT.

This chain connects TRBV28 to TRBJ2-3; TRBD2 might be the D (5 bases). The V gene's germline CDR1 is MDHEN and CDR2 SYDVKM. The V and J ends lost 11 bases and 0 bases respectively, with 15 bases between them. This CDR3 has 14 residues. As DNA, the CDR3 is TGTGCCGCATCCGACTACACTAGCACAGATACGCAGTATTTT. As protein: CAASDYTSTDTQYF.

This chain joins TRBV4-2 and TRBJ2-3; 10 nucleotides line up with TRBD1. The CDR3 contains 17 residues. The V and J ends lost 2 bases and 5 bases, in that order; junction bases with no gene match: 10. Germline values: CDR1 LGHNA, CDR2 YNFKEQ. The CDR3 nucleotides read TGTGCCAGCAGCCAAAAACTGGGACAGGGGAGGGGAGATACGCAGTATTTT. Translation: CASSQKLGQGRGDTQYF.

This clonotype showed up just a few times. This sequence joins TRBV9 and TRBJ2-5, with 9 bases matching TRBD1. The V gene end was trimmed by 0 bases and the J gene end by 1 base; junction bases not matched to a gene: 4. The CDR3 sequence is 16 residues long. Germline CDR1 is SGDLS and CDR2 is YYNGEE. CDR3 residues: CASSVVVGQGQETQYF. CDR3 bases: TGTGCCAGCAGCGTAGTTGTGGGACAGGGCCAAGAGACCCAGTACTTC.

CDR3 region: CATQDYGYTF. CDR3 nucleotide sequence: TGTGCCACGCAGGACTATGGCTACACCTTC. This chain joins TRBV10-3 and TRBJ1-2; D gene ambiguous. This CDR3 is built from 10 residues. CDR1 ENHRY and CDR2 SYGVKD come from the germline V gene. V gave up 10 bases and J gave up 3 bases, with 6 bases separating them.

The sample holds one count of this clonotype. The genes are TRBV9 and TRBJ1-2; TRBD1 might be the D (5 bases). In germline, CDR1 is SGDLS, CDR2 YYNGEE. V lost 0 bases and J lost 5, with 14 bases in between. This CDR3 spans 15 amino acids. The CDR3 spells CASSVGGRQLYGYTF. CDR3 bases: TGTGCCAGCAGCGTAGGTGGTAGACAGCTTTATGGCTACACCTTC.

This chain connects TRBV6-1 to TRBJ2-1; 12 bases map to TRBD2. Germline assignment: CDR1 MNHNS and CDR2 SASEGT. The CDR3 contains 15 residues. V was clipped by 8 bases and J by 5 bases; unmatched bases: 7. The CDR3 DNA reads TGTGCCAGCCTCAGGACTAGCGGGACTCACAATGAGCAGTTCTTC. It specifies CASLRTSGTHNEQFF.